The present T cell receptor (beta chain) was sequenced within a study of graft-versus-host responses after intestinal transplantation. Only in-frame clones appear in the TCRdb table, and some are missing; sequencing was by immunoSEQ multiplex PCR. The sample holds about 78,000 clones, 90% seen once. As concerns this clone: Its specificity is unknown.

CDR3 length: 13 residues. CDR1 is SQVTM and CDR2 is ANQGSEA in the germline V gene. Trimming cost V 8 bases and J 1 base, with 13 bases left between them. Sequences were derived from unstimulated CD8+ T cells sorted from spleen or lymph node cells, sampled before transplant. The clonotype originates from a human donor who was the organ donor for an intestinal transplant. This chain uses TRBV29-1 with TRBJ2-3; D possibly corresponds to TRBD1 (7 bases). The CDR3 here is CSLQGGGTDTQYF. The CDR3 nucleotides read TGCAGCCTGCAGGGGGGCGGCACAGATACGCAGTATTTT.